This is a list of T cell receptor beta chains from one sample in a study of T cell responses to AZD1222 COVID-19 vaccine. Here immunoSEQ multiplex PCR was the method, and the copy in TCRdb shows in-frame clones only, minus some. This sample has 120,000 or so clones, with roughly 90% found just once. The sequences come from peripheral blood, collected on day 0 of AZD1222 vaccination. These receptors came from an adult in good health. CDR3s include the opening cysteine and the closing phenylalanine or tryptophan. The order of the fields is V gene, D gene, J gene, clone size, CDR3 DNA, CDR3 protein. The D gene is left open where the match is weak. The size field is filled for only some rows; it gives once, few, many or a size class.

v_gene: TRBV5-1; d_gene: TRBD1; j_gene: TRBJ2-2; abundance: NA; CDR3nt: TGCGCCAGCAGCTTGGACAGGGGGGTGACCGGGGAGCTGTTTTTT; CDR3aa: CASSLDRGVTGELFF
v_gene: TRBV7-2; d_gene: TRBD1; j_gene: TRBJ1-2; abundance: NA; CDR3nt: TGTGCCAGCCCGGACAGGGAGTACTATGGCTACACCTTC; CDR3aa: CASPDREYYGYTF
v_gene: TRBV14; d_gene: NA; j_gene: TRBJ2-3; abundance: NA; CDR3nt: TGTGCCAGCAGCCAAGACAGCTCTAGCACAGATACGCAGTATTTT; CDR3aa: CASSQDSSSTDTQYF
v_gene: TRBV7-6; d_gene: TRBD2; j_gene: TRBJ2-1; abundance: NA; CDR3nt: TGTGCCAGCAGCTTAGCGCAGGCTAGCGGGAGGGCTTTAGAGCAGTTCTTC; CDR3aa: CASSLAQASGRALEQFF
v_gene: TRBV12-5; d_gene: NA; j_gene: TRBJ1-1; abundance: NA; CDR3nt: TGTGCTAGTGGTTTGGTTGTCAGTGGGACATTTATGAACACTGAAGCTTTCTTT; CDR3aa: CASGLVVSGTFMNTEAFF
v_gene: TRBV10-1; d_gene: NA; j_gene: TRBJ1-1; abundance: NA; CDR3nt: TGCGCCAGCAGTGAGTCTTTAGGGAGATGGACGCGCCCCACCATGAACACTGAAGCTTTCTTT; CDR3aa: CASSESLGRWTRPTMNTEAFF
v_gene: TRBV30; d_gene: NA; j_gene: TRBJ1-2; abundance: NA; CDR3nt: TGTGCCTGGGTACATGCAACTAACTATGGCTACACCTTC; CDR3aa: CAWVHATNYGYTF
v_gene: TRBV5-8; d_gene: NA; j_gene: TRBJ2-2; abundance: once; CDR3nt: TGTGCCAGCGGAGAGAGTGGGAGGCGTCTAGTTCCCGGGGAGCTGTTTTTT; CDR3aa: CASGESGRRLVPGELFF
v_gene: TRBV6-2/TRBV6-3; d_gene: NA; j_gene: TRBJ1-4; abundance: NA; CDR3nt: TGTGCCAGCAGTTACCTTATTGGAACAGGCCTGTTTTTT; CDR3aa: CASSYLIGTGLFF
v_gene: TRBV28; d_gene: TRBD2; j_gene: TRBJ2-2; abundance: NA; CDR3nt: TGTGCCAGCCGTAGGACTAGCGGGCTGGAAATCGGGGAGCTGTTTTTT; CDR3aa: CASRRTSGLEIGELFF